What follows are 27 T cell receptor beta chains derived from one specimen sequenced in a study of beta chain features in type 1 diabetes. Antigen specificity for these receptors is unknown. All of the isolated RNA was reverse transcribed, so expressed TCRB transcripts were sequenced. The data were produced by immunoSEQ multiplex PCR, yet TCRdb's version contains in-frame clones alone and is incomplete. The table records 250,000 to 300,000 clones, 13% to 15% of them present only once. Points from the study as a whole: Patients with Type 1 diabetes showed moderately but significantly shorter TCRB CDR3s in all four CD4+ subsets.

Sequenced sample: naive CD4+ T cells from blood. Receptor source: a man younger than 40 with type 1 diabetes.

The rearrangement links TRBV5-1 to TRBJ2-5, with a possible D match to TRBD1 (5 bases). The germline V and J ends were trimmed by 7 bases and 2 bases, with 12 bases remaining between them. CDR1 SGHRS and CDR2 YFSETQ come from the germline V gene. This CDR3 has 13 amino acids. CDR3 DNA: TGCGCCAGCCACCGGACACCTCAAGAGACCCAGTACTTC. Translation: CASHRTPQETQYF.

V gene TRBV29-1 combines with J gene TRBJ2-7; TRBD2 might be the D (5 bases). Germline values: CDR1 SQVTM, CDR2 ANQGSEA. This CDR3 contains 13 residues. Trimming stripped 6 bases from V and 3 bases from J, with 15 bases between. In DNA, the CDR3 is TGCAGCGTGGAGGACTCTAACTTCTACGAGCAGTACTTC. Protein: CSVEDSNFYEQYF.

This clone turned up a few times. This sequence joins TRBV5-1 and TRBJ1-1; no clear D gene. Germline values: CDR1 SGHRS, CDR2 YFSETQ. This CDR3 spans 15 amino acids. V shed 5 bases and J shed 3 bases, with 17 bases lying between them. The chain's CDR3 is CASSHDLQTYTEAFF. The CDR3 bases are TGCGCCAGCAGTCATGACCTACAGACCTACACTGAAGCTTTCTTT.

The gene calls are TRBV9 and TRBJ1-1; D possibly corresponds to TRBD1 (5 bases). The V end was cut by 0 bases, the J end by 5 bases, with 11 bases between. The CDR3 spans 14 residues. Germline V gene data show CDR1 as SGDLS and CDR2 as YYNGEE. CDR3 loop: CASSVAQGWTEAFF. The CDR3 DNA reads TGTGCCAGCAGCGTAGCTCAGGGATGGACTGAAGCTTTCTTT.

This clone was observed a few times. V and J are TRBV6-6 and TRBJ2-2, with D possibly matching TRBD1 (5 bases). V shed 6 bases and J shed 7 bases, with 15 bases lying between them. CDR1 is MNHNY and CDR2 is SVGAGI in the germline V gene (reference sequence). The CDR3 spans 14 residues. The CDR3 sequence: CASRDPGPNGELFF. The CDR3 nucleotides read TGTGCCAGCAGGGACCCAGGGCCGAACGGGGAGCTGTTTTTT.

This chain connects TRBV6-6 to TRBJ2-1; 7 bases match TRBD2. V shed 7 bases, J shed 7 bases, and the junction held 10 bases outside the gene matches. Germline CDR1 reads MNHNY; CDR2 reads SVGAGI (reference sequence). The CDR3 is 14 residues long. CDR3 sequence reads: CASTERERGNEQFF. In DNA, the CDR3 is TGTGCCAGCACCGAACGGGAGCGGGGTAATGAGCAGTTCTTC.

This clone was picked up a small number of times. This chain joins TRBV11-1 and TRBJ2-2; D is possibly TRBD1 (5 bases). With 0 bases removed from V and 6 bases from J, the gap between germline ends came to 8 bases. Germline assignment: CDR1 SGHAT and CDR2 FQDESV (reference sequence). This CDR3 has 14 amino acids. The CDR3 reads CASSLAGLPGELFF. The CDR3 bases are TGTGCCAGCAGCTTAGCGGGGCTCCCCGGGGAGCTGTTTTTT.

CDR3 amino acids: CASSQTSGTSYNEQFF. DNA for the CDR3: TGTGCCAGCAGCCAAACTAGCGGGACTTCCTACAATGAGCAGTTCTTC. The gene calls are TRBV4-2 and TRBJ2-1; TRBD2 matches 10 bases. CDR1 is LGHNA and CDR2 is YNFKEQ in the germline V gene. Trimming removed 2 bases from V and 1 base from J; junction bases left unmatched: 2. The CDR3 runs to 16 residues.

The V and J genes are TRBV7-2 and TRBJ2-1; 12 bases are shared with TRBD2. The germline CDR1 and CDR2 sequences are SGHTA and FQGNSA. V was clipped by 5 bases and J by 6 bases; unmatched bases: 5. The CDR3 has 15 residues. CDR3 DNA: TGTGCCAGCAGCCGACTAGCGGGAGATATCAATGAGCAGTTCTTC. It encodes CASSRLAGDINEQFF.

This clone was detected a few times. The V call is TRBV28, the J call TRBJ2-1, with D possibly TRBD2 on 6 matching bases. The CDR3 runs to 15 residues. Trimming stripped 4 bases from V and 9 bases from J, with 19 bases between. Germline lookup yields CDR1 MDHEN and CDR2 SYDVKM. The CDR3 coding sequence is TGTGCCAGCAGTTCAGCCGGGACTGGACGGGGTGAGCAGTTCTTC. It yields the protein CASSSAGTGRGEQFF.

The V and J genes are TRBV9 and TRBJ2-7; weak D call: TRBD2 (6 bases). The CDR3 covers 16 residues. V lost 4 bases to trimming and J lost 3 bases, with 20 bases between them. In germline, CDR1 is SGDLS, CDR2 YYNGEE. The CDR3 DNA sequence: TGTGCCAGCAGCCCAGGGTGGGACTGGTCTTACTACGAGCAGTACTTC. Its translation is CASSPGWDWSYYEQYF.

There are a few counts of this clone. The chain joins TRBV6-6 to TRBJ2-3; TRBD2 is a possible D gene (6 bases). This CDR3 contains 16 residues. Germline CDR1 is MNHNY and CDR2 is SVGAGI (reference sequence). V shed 4 bases and J shed 2 bases, with 16 bases lying between them. The DNA for the CDR3 is TGTGCCAGCAGTTTCAGAGGGAGGTCCTACACAGATACGCAGTATTTT. It encodes CASSFRGRSYTDTQYF.

This chain connects TRBV5-1 to TRBJ2-3, with 7 bases matching TRBD1. The CDR3 loop spans 13 amino acids. The germline V gene encodes CDR1 SGHRS and CDR2 YFSETQ. V lost 4 bases, J lost 6 bases, and 5 bases stayed unmatched. DNA of the CDR3: TGCGCCAGCAGCCCACAGGGGTTGGATACGCAGTATTTT. Protein: CASSPQGLDTQYF.

The chain combines TRBV12-5 with TRBJ2-1, with D hard to call. CDR1 and CDR2 (germline): LGHNT, FRNRAP. This CDR3 has 14 residues. V was cut by 6 bases and J by 5 bases, with 14 bases left in between. This CDR3 reads CASGVGTVNNEQFF. The CDR3 nucleotides read TGTGCTAGTGGAGTCGGAACAGTGAACAATGAGCAGTTCTTC.

This clone was seen more than once but under ten times. The chain joins TRBV19 to TRBJ2-7; TRBD2 is a possible D gene (6 bases). CDR1 and CDR2 (germline): LNHDA, SQIVND (reference sequence). V lost 6 bases, J lost 3 bases, and 12 bases lay in between. The CDR3 spans 13 residues. The CDR3 nucleotides read TGTGCCAGTAGCGGGACTGTTGGCTACGAGCAGTACTTC. Amino acids: CASSGTVGYEQYF.

This clone came up a few times. This chain links TRBV19 with TRBJ2-7; D is possibly TRBD2 (6 bases). CDR1 is LNHDA, CDR2 SQIVND, per germline (reference sequence). The CDR3 spans 13 residues. V dropped 8 bases and J dropped 0 bases, with 11 bases sitting between them. Written as DNA, the CDR3 is TGTGCCAGTGGTCGGGGGAGCTCCTACGAGCAGTACTTC. Translated: CASGRGSSYEQYF.

This clone was observed a few times. The V and J genes are TRBV4-1 and TRBJ2-1; 8 positions match TRBD2. From germline, CDR1 is MGHRA and CDR2 YSYEKL. The CDR3 extends over 17 amino acids. J gave up 8 bases and V 0 bases, and 12 bases lay outside the gene matches. The CDR3 DNA reads TGCGCCAGCAGCCAAGAGCAAGGAGCGGGAGTTTGGGATGAGCAGTTCTTC. Residues: CASSQEQGAGVWDEQFF.

CDR3 sequence reads: CATSRPFGRASYNEQFF. CDR3 sequence (DNA): TGTGCCACCAGCAGGCCCTTCGGGAGGGCCAGCTACAATGAGCAGTTCTTC. The chain couples TRBV15 to TRBJ2-1; 8 nucleotides line up with TRBD2. The germline V gene encodes CDR1 LNHNV and CDR2 YYDKDF (reference sequence). This CDR3 comprises 17 residues. V dropped 3 bases and J dropped 3; count of bases not matched to a gene: 10.

This clone was observed a handful of times. The chain links TRBV7-2 to TRBJ2-1; tentatively, D is TRBD2 (6 bases). Germline CDR1 reads SGHTA; CDR2 reads FQGNSA. Trimming cost V 1 base and J 6 bases, with 16 bases left between them. The CDR3 runs to 16 residues. CDR3 sequence reads: CASSLGAGRAPNEQFF. The DNA of the CDR3 is TGTGCCAGCAGCTTAGGAGCGGGCCGCGCCCCCAATGAGCAGTTCTTC.

This clone was found a few times. V is TRBV28 and J is TRBJ1-4, with D possibly TRBD1 on 5 matching bases. The germline gives CDR1 MDHEN, CDR2 SYDVKM. The CDR3 sequence is 16 residues long. V shed 4 bases and J shed 5 bases, with 17 bases lying between them. CDR3 protein: CASSSPSAGMNEKLFF. CDR3 nucleotides: TGTGCCAGCAGTTCCCCATCGGCAGGGATGAATGAAAAACTGTTTTTT. Full variable domain (remainder filled in from reference TRBV28 and TRBJ1-4): DVKVTQSSRYLVKRTGEKVFLECVQDMDHENMFWYRQDPGLGLRLIYFSYDVKMKEKGDIPEGYSVSREKKERFSLILESASTNQTSMYLCASSSPSAGMNEKLFFGSGTQLSVL.

J is TRBJ2-4 and V is TRBV15, with 7 bases fitting TRBD2. V shed 10 bases, J shed 0 bases, and the junction held 9 bases outside the gene matches. Germline V lookup: CDR1 LNHNV, CDR2 YYDKDF (reference sequence). The length of the CDR3 is 15 residues. The CDR3 DNA follows: TGTGCCATCGGGTTTGGGGGGGGAGCCAAAAACATTCAGTACTTC. Amino acids: CAIGFGGGAKNIQYF.

A few counts support this clone. This chain uses TRBV4-3 with TRBJ2-1; 9 bases agree with TRBD2. Trimming cost V 0 bases and J 12 bases; bases outside gene matches: 12. Germline loops: CDR1 LGHNA, CDR2 YSLEER. The CDR3 totals 16 residues. The CDR3 DNA reads as TGCGCCAGCAGCCAAGATAGTTCAGCGGGGGGCGCTCGGCAGTTCTTC. This encodes CASSQDSSAGGARQFF.

The chain couples TRBV7-2 to TRBJ2-1; 14 bases fit TRBD2. This CDR3 has 16 amino acids. Germline V gene lookup returns CDR1 SGHTA and CDR2 FQGNSA. J was trimmed by 10 bases and V by 4 bases; bases with no gene match: 9. CDR3 loop: CASSSGTSGRSGEQFF. CDR3 in DNA: TGTGCCAGCAGCTCAGGGACTAGCGGGAGATCAGGGGAGCAGTTCTTC. Complete variable domain (other parts from reference TRBV7-2 and TRBJ2-1): GAGVSQSPSNKVTEKGKDVELRCDPISGHTALYWYRQSLGQGLEFLIYFQGNSAPDKSGLPSDRFSAERTGGSVSTLTIQRTQQEDSAVYLCASSSGTSGRSGEQFFGPGTRLTVL.

The rearrangement links TRBV6-5 to TRBJ2-5, with D unclear. Trimming cost V 2 bases and J 0 bases, with 7 bases left between them. Germline loops: CDR1 MNHEY, CDR2 SVGAGI. The CDR3 runs to 14 residues. CDR3 nucleotides: TGTGCCAGCAGTTACGCCAGCGACCAAGAGACCCAGTACTTC. Encoded protein: CASSYASDQETQYF.

This clone was found a few times. This rearrangement joins TRBV7-2 to TRBJ2-3; 8 bases are a match to TRBD2. The germline gives CDR1 SGHTA, CDR2 FQGNSA. Germline trimming cut 3 bases from V and 4 bases from J; bases unmatched to any gene: 12. CDR3 length equals 17 residues. CDR3 sequence: CASSLNQAGETADTQYF. The CDR3 DNA follows: TGTGCCAGCAGCTTGAACCAAGCGGGAGAGACGGCAGATACGCAGTATTTT.

This clone was recorded many times. The V gene is TRBV29-1, the J gene TRBJ2-7; TRBD1 matches at 8 bases. V lost 4 bases and J lost 1; bases outside the gene matches: 0. CDR3 size: 12 residues. CDR1 SQVTM and CDR2 ANQGSEA come from the germline V gene. The CDR3 loop reads CSVGTGSYEQYF. CDR3 in DNA: TGCAGCGTTGGGACAGGGTCCTACGAGCAGTACTTC.

The chain employs TRBV5-1 and TRBJ1-1; 7 nucleotides line up with TRBD1. CDR1 and CDR2 (germline): SGHRS, YFSETQ. The V segment lost 4 bases and the J segment 4 bases; nucleotides outside the gene matches: 4. This CDR3 comprises 13 residues. DNA of the CDR3: TGCGCCAGCAGCGTTGACAGGGCCACTGAAGCTTTCTTT. Protein sequence: CASSVDRATEAFF.